The present T cell receptor beta chain was sequenced within a study of identical twins (dated by TCRdb to the mid-2010s). Some background on the complete study: To test whether fetal clonotypes persist, this study deep-sequenced TCR alpha and beta repertoires from monozygotic twins, from unrelated adults of various ages, and from cord blood. To rule out contamination, replicate twin experiments were performed at different times with different library preparation protocols. Here is what the overall study found, with its caveats: Fewer insertions were carried by abundant cord blood beta clonotypes; a weaker similar trend was observed in young adult naive repertoires, while no such trend was observed in memory repertoires. Recombination models systematically underestimated out-of-frame TCR alpha sharing in monozygotic twins but agreed with sharing between unrelated individuals. Because the same donors could not be followed over many years, the conclusions depended on cross-sectional statistical analysis. Zero-insertion analyses could be partly confounded by invariant T cells such as MAIT and iNKT, although diverse VJ usage argued against such confounding for most clonotypes. Out-of-frame TCR alpha sequences shared between twins showed an excess of low generation-probability sequences compared with coincidental sharing between unrelated individuals. Excess twin sharing in beta out-of-frame sequences was weaker because fewer shared sequences lowered the signal-to-noise ratio.

Library generation was performed with 5' RACE. This sample was sequenced with an Illumina HiSeq 2000. Template switching introduced a universal primer binding site; the final cDNA contained a unique molecular identifier, enabling accurate counting of TCR cDNA molecules. Specific primers in the conserved constant-segment region were used to synthesize first-strand cDNA for TCR alpha and beta chains. To control for contamination, each cDNA library was double barcoded with a SMART-Mk sample barcode plus Illumina barcodes. TruSeq adapter sequences, together with Illumina sample barcodes, were added in two successive PCR steps. TCR alpha and beta cDNA libraries were sequenced on the Illumina HiSeq platform with custom primers. As for how the authors treated the data: Raw reads were processed with MiGEC to extract unique molecular identifiers, and MiXCR was used to determine CDR3 positions. Recombination models were inferred per individual with the repgenHMM and IGoR tools using an EM algorithm. The analysis of shared clonotypes was done with the tcR package in R, with sharing normalized by the product of cloneset sizes. To study raw recombination without the effects of thymic and clonal selection, out-of-frame nonproductive sequences were analyzed. TCRdb reanalyzed the raw reads on its own, using fastp at Q25 for trimming and MiXCR for clone calling, and kept in-frame beta chains. Entries are consolidated by CDR3 protein sequence, retaining the most common genes and DNA. TCRdb, not the authors, supplied the V and J calls. Present in this sample are 650,000 to 750,000 distinct CDR3 sequences, about 20% of which were seen just once. Approximately 4.3% of the sample goes to the ten largest clones.

This clonotype was counted ten times or more. This receptor's antigen is unknown. Base qualities were left out, and no much larger clone turns up one base away. Every donor in the study was a healthy Caucasian. Three pairs of female monozygotic twins, all aged roughly 18 to 30 years, made up the twin cohort. Peripheral blood mononuclear cells were used as the source from which RNA for TCR libraries was isolated. Germline trimming: 6 bases from V, 4 bases from J; junction bases outside gene matches: 8. The germline V gene (reference sequence) yields MNHEY for CDR1 and SMNVEV for CDR2. From the cysteine through the phenylalanine, the CDR3 covers 15 amino acids. The read is trimmed to its CDR3 DNA, 45 bases read in frame from base 1. The sample was also linked to a second study, of T cells expressing NK-cell markers. The second study's paper adds: TCR beta-chain repertoires were profiled in sorted CD3+CD56+NKG2C+, CD3+CD56+NKG2C- and CD3+CD56-NKG2C+ T-cell subsets from fewer than 10 donors. Seven of the eight sequenced donors were HCMV-seropositive and one was HCMV-seronegative. To restrict sorting to alphabetaTCR-expressing T cells, an anti-gammadeltaTCR antibody was added in several experiments. In 5 to 7 donors, the dominant CD3+CD56+NKG2C+ clonotypes were found to rank among the top 10 CD8+ clonotypes and to make up 1.0-7.0% of CD8+ T cells. Those dominant clonotypes were again the most abundant among CD3+CD56-NKG2C+ cells in several donors, at about 28.3-65%. Whether the expanded NKG2C-expressing T cell clones were specific for HCMV antigens remained unclear. All eight donors whose samples were sequenced were randomly selected healthy volunteers, three of them men and five women. HCMV-specific IgG was detected in serum with a commercial ELISA kit to determine HCMV serostatus. For roughly six donors, bulk peripheral blood T-cell repertoires were additionally sequenced from unsorted PBMC. MIGEC was used to demultiplex reads and group the reads by UMI, and MiTCR was used to assemble and quantify clonotypes. To remove erroneous sequences, TCR cDNA sequences were retained only when supported by two or more reads. The tcR package was used for downstream repertoire analysis, with clonotypes matched between fractions based on CDR3 nucleotide sequence plus V segment. VDJmatch was used to annotate antigen specificity against VDJdb, with one amino acid substitution in CDR3 allowed.

Material: PBMCs. The chain joins TRBV27 to TRBJ2-4; 8 middle bases align to TRBD1. This TCR came from a woman younger than 35 in good health. The CDR3 amino acid sequence is: CASSRSWDRKNIQYF. DNA sequence: TGTGCCAGCAGCAGATCGTGGGACAGGAAAAACATTCAGTACTTC.